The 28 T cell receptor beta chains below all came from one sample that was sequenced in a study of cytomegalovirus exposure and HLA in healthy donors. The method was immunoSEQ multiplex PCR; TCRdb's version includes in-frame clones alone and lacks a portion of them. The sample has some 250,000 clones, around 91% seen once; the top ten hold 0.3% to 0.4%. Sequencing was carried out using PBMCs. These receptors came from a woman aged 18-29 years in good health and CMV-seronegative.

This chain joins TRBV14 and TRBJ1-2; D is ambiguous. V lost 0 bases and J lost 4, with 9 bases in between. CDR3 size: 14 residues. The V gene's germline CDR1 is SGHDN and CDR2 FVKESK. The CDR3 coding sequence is TGTGCCAGCAGCCAAGATTTGGACTCCTATGGCTACACCTTC. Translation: CASSQDLDSYGYTF.

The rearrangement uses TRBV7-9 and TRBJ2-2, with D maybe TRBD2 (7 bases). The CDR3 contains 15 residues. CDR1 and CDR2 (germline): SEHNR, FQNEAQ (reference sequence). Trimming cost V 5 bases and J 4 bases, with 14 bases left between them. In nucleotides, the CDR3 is TGTGCCAGCAGCAGGACTAGGGGGGGCACCGGGGAGCTGTTTTTT. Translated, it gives CASSRTRGGTGELFF. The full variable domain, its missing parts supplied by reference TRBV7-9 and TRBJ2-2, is DTGVSQNPRHKITKRGQNVTFRCDPISEHNRLYWYRQTLGQGPEFLTYFQNEAQLEKSRLLSDRFSAERPKGSFSTLEIQRTEQGDSAMYLCASSRTRGGTGELFFGEGSRLTVL.

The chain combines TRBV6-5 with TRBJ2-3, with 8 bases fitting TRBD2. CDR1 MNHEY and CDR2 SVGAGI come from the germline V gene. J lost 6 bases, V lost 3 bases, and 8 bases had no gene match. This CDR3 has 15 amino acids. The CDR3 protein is CASSYRGGRADTQYF. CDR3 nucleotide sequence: TGTGCCAGCAGTTATCGGGGGGGCAGGGCGGATACGCAGTATTTT.

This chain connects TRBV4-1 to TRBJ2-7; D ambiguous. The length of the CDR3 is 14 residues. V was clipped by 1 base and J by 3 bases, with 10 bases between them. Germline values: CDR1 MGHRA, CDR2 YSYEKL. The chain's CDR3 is CASSQAPGYYEQYF. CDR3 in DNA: TGCGCCAGCAGCCAAGCACCAGGTTACTACGAGCAGTACTTC.

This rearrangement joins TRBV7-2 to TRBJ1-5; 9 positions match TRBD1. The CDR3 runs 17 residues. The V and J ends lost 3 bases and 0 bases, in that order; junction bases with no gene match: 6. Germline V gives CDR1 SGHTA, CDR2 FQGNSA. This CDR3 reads CASSLGQGGRSNQPQHF. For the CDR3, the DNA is TGTGCCAGCAGCTTGGGACAGGGAGGACGTAGCAATCAGCCCCAGCATTTT.

The CDR3 loop is CASSLDGARETQYF. The CDR3 bases are TGTGCCAGCAGTTTAGATGGGGCTAGGGAGACCCAGTACTTC. The chain couples TRBV28 to TRBJ2-5; tentatively, D is TRBD1 (5 bases). V was clipped by 2 bases and J by 5 bases, with 12 bases between them. The CDR3 loop spans 14 amino acids. CDR1 and CDR2 (germline): MDHEN, SYDVKM.

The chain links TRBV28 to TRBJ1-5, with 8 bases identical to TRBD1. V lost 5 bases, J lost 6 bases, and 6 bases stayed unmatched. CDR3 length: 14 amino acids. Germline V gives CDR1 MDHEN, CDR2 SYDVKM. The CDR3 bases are TGTGCCAGCAGTGTGGCGGACAGGGTTCAGCCCCAGCATTTT. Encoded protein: CASSVADRVQPQHF.

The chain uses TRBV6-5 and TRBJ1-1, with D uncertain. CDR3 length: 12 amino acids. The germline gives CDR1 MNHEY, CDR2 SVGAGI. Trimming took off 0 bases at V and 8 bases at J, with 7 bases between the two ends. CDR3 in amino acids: CASSYSSGEAFF. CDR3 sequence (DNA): TGTGCCAGCAGTTACTCATCCGGGGAAGCTTTCTTT.

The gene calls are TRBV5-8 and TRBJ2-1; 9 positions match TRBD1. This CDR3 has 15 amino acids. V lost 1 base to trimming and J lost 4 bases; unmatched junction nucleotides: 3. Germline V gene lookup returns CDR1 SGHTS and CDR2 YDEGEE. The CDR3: CASSLTGQGYNEQFF. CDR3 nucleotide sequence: TGTGCCAGCAGCTTGACGGGACAGGGATACAATGAGCAGTTCTTC.

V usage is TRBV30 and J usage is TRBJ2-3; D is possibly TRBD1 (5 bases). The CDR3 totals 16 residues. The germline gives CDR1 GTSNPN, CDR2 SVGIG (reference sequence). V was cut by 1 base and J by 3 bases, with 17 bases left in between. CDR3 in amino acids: CAWSDIAREWTDTQYF. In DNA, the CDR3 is TGTGCCTGGAGTGACATCGCCAGGGAATGGACAGATACGCAGTATTTT.

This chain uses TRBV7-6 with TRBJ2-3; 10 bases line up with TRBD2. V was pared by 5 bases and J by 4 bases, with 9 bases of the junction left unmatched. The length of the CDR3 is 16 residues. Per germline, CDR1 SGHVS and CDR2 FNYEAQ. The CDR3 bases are TGTGCCAGCAGCCGACCTAGCGGGGGCAGTGCAGATACGCAGTATTTT. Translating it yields CASSRPSGGSADTQYF.

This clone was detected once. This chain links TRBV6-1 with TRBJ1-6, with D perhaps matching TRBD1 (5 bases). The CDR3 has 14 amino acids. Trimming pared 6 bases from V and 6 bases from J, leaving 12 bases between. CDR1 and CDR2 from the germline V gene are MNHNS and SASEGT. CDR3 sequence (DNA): TGTGCCAGCAGAAGACAGTCCCTTAATTCACCCCTCCACTTT. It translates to CASRRQSLNSPLHF.

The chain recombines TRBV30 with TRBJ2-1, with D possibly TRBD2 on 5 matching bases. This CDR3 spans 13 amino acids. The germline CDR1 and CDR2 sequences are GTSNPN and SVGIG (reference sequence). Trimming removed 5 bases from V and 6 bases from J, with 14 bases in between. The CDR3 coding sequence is TGTGCCTGGGATCACGGGATGACCAATGAGCAGTTCTTC. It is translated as CAWDHGMTNEQFF.

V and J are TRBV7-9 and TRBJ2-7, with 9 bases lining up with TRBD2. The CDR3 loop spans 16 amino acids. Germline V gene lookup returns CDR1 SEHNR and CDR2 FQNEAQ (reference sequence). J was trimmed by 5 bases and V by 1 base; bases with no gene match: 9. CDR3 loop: CASSLGASGGLNEQYF. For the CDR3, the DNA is TGTGCCAGCAGCTTAGGTGCCAGCGGGGGGTTAAACGAGCAGTACTTC.

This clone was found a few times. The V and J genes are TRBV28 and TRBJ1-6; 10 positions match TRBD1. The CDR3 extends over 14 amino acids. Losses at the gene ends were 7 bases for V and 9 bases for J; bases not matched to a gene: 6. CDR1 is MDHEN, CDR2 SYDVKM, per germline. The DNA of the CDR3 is TGTGCCAGCACCCCCGGGACAGGGGTTTCACCCCTCCACTTT. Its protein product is CASTPGTGVSPLHF.

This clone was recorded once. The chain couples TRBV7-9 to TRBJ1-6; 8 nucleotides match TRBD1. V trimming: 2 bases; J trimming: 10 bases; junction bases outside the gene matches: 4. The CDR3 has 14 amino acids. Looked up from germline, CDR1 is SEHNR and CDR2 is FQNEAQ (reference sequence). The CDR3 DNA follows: TGTGCCAGCAGCTTAACAGGGGGATGGTCACCCCTCCACTTT. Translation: CASSLTGGWSPLHF.

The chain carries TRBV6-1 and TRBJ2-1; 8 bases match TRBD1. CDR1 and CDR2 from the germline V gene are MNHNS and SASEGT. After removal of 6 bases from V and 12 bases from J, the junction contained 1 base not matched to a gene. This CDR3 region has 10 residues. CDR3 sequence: CASRTGGQFF. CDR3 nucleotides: TGTGCCAGCAGAACAGGGGGGCAGTTCTTC.

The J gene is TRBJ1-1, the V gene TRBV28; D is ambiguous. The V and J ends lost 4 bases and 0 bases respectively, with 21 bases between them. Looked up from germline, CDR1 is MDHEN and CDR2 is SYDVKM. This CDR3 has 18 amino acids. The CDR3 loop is CASSSSRWSGRLNTEAFF. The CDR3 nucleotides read TGTGCCAGCAGTTCTTCCCGGTGGAGCGGCAGATTGAACACTGAAGCTTTCTTT.

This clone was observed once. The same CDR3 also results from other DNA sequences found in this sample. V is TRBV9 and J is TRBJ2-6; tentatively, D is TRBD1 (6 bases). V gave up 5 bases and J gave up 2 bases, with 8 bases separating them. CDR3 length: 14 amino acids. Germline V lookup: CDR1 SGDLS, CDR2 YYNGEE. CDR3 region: CASRAGAGANVLTF. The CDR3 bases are TGTGCCAGCAGGGCAGGGGCTGGGGCCAACGTCCTGACTTTC.

CDR3 DNA: TGTGCCAGCTCACCATCCCAGGAAGGCGTTTGGGGCTACACCTTC. This codes for CASSPSQEGVWGYTF. The V and J genes are TRBV18 and TRBJ1-2; no clear D. The CDR3 is made up of 15 amino acids. The V gene lost 2 bases and the J gene lost 8 bases, with 18 bases spanning the gap. Looked up from germline, CDR1 is KGHSH and CDR2 is LQKENI. Full variable domain (remainder filled in from reference TRBV18 and TRBJ1-2): NAGVMQNPRHLVRRRGQEARLRCSPMKGHSHVYWYRQLPEEGLKFMVYLQKENIIDESGMPKERFSAEFPKEGPSILRIQQVVRGDSAAYFCASSPSQEGVWGYTFGSGTRLTVV.

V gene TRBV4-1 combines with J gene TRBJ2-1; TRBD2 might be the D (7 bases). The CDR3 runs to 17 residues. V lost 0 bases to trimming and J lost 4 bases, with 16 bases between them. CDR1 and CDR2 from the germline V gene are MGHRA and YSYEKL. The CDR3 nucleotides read TGCGCCAGCAGCCAAGATCGGGGCGGGGGCCTATACAATGAGCAGTTCTTC. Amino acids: CASSQDRGGGLYNEQFF.

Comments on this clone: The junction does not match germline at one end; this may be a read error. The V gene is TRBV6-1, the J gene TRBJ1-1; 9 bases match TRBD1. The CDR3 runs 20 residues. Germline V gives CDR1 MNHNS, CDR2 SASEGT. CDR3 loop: CASSEVGGTGRFKSNTEAFF. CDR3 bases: TGTGCCAGCAGCGAAGTCGGGGGGACAGGGAGGTTTAAGTCGAACACTGAAGCTTTCTTT.

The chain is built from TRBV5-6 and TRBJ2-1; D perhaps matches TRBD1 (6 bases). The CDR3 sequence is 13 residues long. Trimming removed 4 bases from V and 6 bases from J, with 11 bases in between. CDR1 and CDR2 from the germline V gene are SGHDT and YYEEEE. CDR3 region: CASSALGGNEQFF. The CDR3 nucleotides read TGTGCCAGCAGCGCGCTAGGGGGCAATGAGCAGTTCTTC.

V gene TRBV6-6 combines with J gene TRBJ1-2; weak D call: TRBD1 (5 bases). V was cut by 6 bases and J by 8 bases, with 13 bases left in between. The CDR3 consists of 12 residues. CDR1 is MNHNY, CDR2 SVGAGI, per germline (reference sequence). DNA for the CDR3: TGTGCCAGCAGCCGACAGAGTATCGGCTACACCTTC. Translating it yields CASSRQSIGYTF.

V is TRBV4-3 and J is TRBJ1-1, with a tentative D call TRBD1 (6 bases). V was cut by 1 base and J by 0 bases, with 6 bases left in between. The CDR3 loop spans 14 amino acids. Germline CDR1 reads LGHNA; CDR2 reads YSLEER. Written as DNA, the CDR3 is TGCGCCAGCAGCCAAGGACAGGTGAACACTGAAGCTTTCTTT. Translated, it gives CASSQGQVNTEAFF.

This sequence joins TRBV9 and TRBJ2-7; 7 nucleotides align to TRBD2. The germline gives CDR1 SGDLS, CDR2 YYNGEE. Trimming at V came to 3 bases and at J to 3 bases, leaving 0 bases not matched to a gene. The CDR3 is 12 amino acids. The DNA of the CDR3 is TGTGCCAGCAGCGCGGGAGGCTACGAGCAGTACTTC. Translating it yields CASSAGGYEQYF.

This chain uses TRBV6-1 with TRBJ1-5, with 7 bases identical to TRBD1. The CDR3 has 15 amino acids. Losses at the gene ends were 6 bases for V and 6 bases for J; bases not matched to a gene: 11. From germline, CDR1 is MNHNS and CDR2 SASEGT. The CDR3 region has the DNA TGTGCCAGCAGGTTCTTGGCAGGGGGAATTCAGCCCCAGCATTTT. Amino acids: CASRFLAGGIQPQHF.

The CDR3 loop reads CASSLGQGAGNTEAFF. In DNA form, the CDR3 reads TGCGCCAGCAGCTTGGGGCAGGGGGCTGGAAACACTGAAGCTTTCTTT. V is TRBV5-1 and J is TRBJ1-1, with 8 bases that match TRBD1. J gave up 2 bases and V 0 bases, and 6 bases lay outside the gene matches. The CDR3 extends over 16 amino acids. Germline CDR1 SGHRS, CDR2 YFSETQ.